This record concerns one T cell receptor beta chain sequence. Per the germline V gene, CDR1 is KGHDR and CDR2 is SFDVKD. Trimming removed 7 bases from V and 2 bases from J, with 9 bases in between. This CDR3 region has 13 residues. The entry originates in a study of identical twins. TCRdb recomputed calls from the 5' RACE reads with MiXCR, one row per CDR3 protein. Of 1.5 million to 2 million distinct CDR3 sequences detected, around 33% appear once; the ten largest clones hold about 0.25%. Source material: cord blood. This chain joins TRBV24-1 and TRBJ2-3, with D possibly matching TRBD1 (6 bases). The receptor was derived from a newborn girl in good health. The CDR3 bases are TGTGCCACCAGGGACAGATACACAGATACGCAGTATTTT. Encoded protein: CATRDRYTDTQYF.